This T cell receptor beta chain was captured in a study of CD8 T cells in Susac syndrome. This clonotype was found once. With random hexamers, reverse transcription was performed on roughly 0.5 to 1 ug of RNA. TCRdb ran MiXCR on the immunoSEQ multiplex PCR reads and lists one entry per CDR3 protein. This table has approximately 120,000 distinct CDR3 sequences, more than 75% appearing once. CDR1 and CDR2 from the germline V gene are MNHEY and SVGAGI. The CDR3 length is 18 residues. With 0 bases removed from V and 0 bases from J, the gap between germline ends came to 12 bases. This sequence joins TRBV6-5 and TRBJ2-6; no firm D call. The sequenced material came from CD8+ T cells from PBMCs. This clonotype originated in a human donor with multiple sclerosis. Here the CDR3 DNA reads TGTGCCAGCAGTTACTCAGGGATCCACTCCTCTGGGGCCAACGTCCTGACTTTC. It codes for CASSYSGIHSSGANVLTF.